The clone carrying this T cell receptor beta chain was observed a single time. The germline gives CDR1 LNHDA, CDR2 SQIVND (reference sequence). The CDR3 consists of 15 residues. V was pared by 5 bases and J by 8 bases, with 19 bases between. These data originate in a study of blood T cell repertoires in COVID-19. The protocol was immunoSEQ multiplex PCR, while the TCRdb copy is restricted to in-frame clones and leaves out a portion. This sample has almost 250,000 clones, with 85% to 90% found just once. The TCR sequence derives from a woman between 45 and 65 years old who had recovered from COVID-19. Sequenced input: PBMCs or T cells enriched from blood (not recorded which). The rearrangement uses TRBV19 and TRBJ2-1; possible D gene TRBD2, 5 bases. CDR3 nucleotides: TGTGCCAGTAGTTCCCCCGGGAAGCCGAGCGATGAGCAGTTCTTC. Its protein product is CASSSPGKPSDEQFF.